The entry below describes one T cell receptor (beta chain). A read error may produce the germline difference seen at one junction end. The CDR3 is made up of 10 amino acids. Germline V gives CDR1 MNHEY, CDR2 SMNVEV (reference sequence). The data derive from a study of T cell responses to AZD1222 COVID-19 vaccine. Assay used: immunoSEQ multiplex PCR; TCRdb lists only in-frame clones, some missing. Found here are fewer than 150,000 clones, roughly 84% of them singletons; the top ten hold about 6%. This clonotype was obtained from an adult in good health. Source: peripheral blood, taken on day 0 of AZD1222 vaccination. The gene calls are TRBV27 and TRBJ1-1; the D gene is possibly TRBD1 (6 bases). The CDR3: CPRGNTEAFF. DNA of the CDR3: TGCCCCAGGGGGAACACTGAAGCTTTCTTT.